This T cell receptor (beta chain) came from a study of cytomegalovirus exposure and HLA in healthy donors. Looked up from germline, CDR1 is LNHDA and CDR2 is SQIVND (reference sequence). The CDR3 loop spans 12 amino acids. V lost 7 bases and J 1 base, leaving 7 bases between the germline ends. Note on this clone: Its cognate antigen is unknown.

Study-level points and caveats: Researchers reported that a few CMV-associated chains were confirmed in vitro as CMV antigen-specific. Accurate prediction of HLA-A and HLA-B alleles (for most subjects) was reportedly achieved from TCR beta sequences.

A multiplex PCR was run with 60 Vbeta primers and 13 Jbeta primers. Repertoires were generated with immunoSEQ multiplex PCR, while TCRdb's copy carries only in-frame clones and drops some. Here the sample spans some 200,000 clones, around 80% being singletons. Healthy donors of bone marrow made up the group. This sequence was found in a woman aged 30 to 39 in good health and CMV-seronegative. The sequencing input was PBMCs. J is TRBJ1-1 and V is TRBV19; D ambiguous. CDR3 loop: CASKLGNTEAFF. The CDR3, as DNA: TGTGCCAGTAAACTCGGGAACACTGAAGCTTTCTTT.